What follows describes a single T cell receptor beta chain. This clone was counted a few times. Which antigen it targets is not known. Within one base of it there is no much larger clone, and no base qualities were kept. V and J lose 1 base and 9 bases, and a span of 10 bases separates them. The CDR3 covers 12 residues, taking in both the cysteine and the phenylalanine. Solely the CDR3 DNA is kept, with 36 bases framed from the first base. For CDR1 and CDR2, the germline V gene (reference sequence) lists GTSNPN and SVGIG. TCR CDR3 regions were amplified from genomic DNA by multiplex PCR using the deep immunoSEQ assay. For each cell subset, the extracted genomic DNA was distributed evenly across all wells of several immunoSEQ 96-well plates, and each plate served as one replicate. For sorted subsets, approximately 210 ng of genomic DNA, equivalent to 30,000 or so T cell genomes, went into each replicate PCR. The purified libraries were quantified using a Qubit 3.0 fluorometer, sized with a Bioanalyzer 2100, and then quantified again using the KAPA Library Quantification kit. Each immunoSEQ 96-well plate was sequenced on its own single-read 150-cycle Illumina NextSeq 550 flow cell. Regarding the original processing steps: Because only junctional sequences without quality scores were contained in the immunoSEQ output, filtering matching that applied to full-length reads could not be performed. To assign V/J genes and CDR3, sequences were annotated against IMGT germline references using PyIR, a Python wrapper for IgBLAST v1.9. Reads were filtered out if the reads had weak V/J assignments (E-value above 1e-6), no CDR3, stop codons, out-of-frame junctions, or ambiguous translated residues. V3J clonotypes were defined as sequences sharing an identical inferred V gene, J gene, and CDR3 amino acid sequence. To compute the percentage overlap between repertoires, the number of shared unique clonotypes was divided by the size of the smaller repertoire. Richness of each repertoire was evaluated using RTK rarefaction, the Chao1 estimator, and Recon v2.1 estimates of unobserved clonotypes. Generation probabilities were computed with OLGA for all TCRbeta clonotypes obtained by the gDNA method from several donors. TCRdb re-hosts the immuneACCESS table, in-frame sequences only. Its copies lack some clones; in the studies checked, an unresolved V gene accounts for under half of them, and the cause for the rest is not known. D and trimming come from the DNA, and the V and J calls and clone size come from that table. Counted in this sample were about 1 million clones; about 77% of them appeared once. The ten largest clonotypes hold over 1.3% of the sample.

The source of the sample is a study of shared clonotypes between healthy human individuals (dated by TCRdb to about 2020). About the full investigation: The cohort included three men and two women between 18 and 49 years of age. For each donor, three plates each were used for CD4 naive and CD4 memory, two plates were used for CD8 naive, and one plate was used for CD8 memory. To estimate repertoire size and how much clonotypes are shared between individuals, the study performed deep sequencing of blood TCR repertoires from about five healthy adults. Different laboratories and diverse techniques were used to prepare libraries and sequence TCR repertoires, to increase sequencing depth and limit assay-specific biases. Per donor, leukapheresis produced somewhere between about 0.85 and 10 billion PBMCs. Study-wide conclusions, independent of this receptor: Rarefaction of sorted-subset datasets indicated incomplete sequencing despite the large sequencing depth. Pairwise subsampling led to the expectation that sequencing depth would affect the degree of clonotype sharing among donors. Higher generation probabilities were observed for clonotypes shared by all four sorted-subset donors than for non-shared clonotypes. The small number of donors limited the genetic and exposure-history diversity represented. Sampling was limited to blood, and TCR repertoires in tissue likely differ from TCR repertoires in blood. Larger estimated clonotype richness was generally found for naive subsets than for memory subsets. Sharing across a few donors was observed for approximately 5% of naive CD4, about 4% of naive CD8, 2.3% of memory CD4, and roughly 0.4% of memory CD8 clonotypes.

The donors were healthy, HIV-negative adults with no recently reported acute infections or vaccinations. Only Caucasian adults living in Nashville, Tennessee, USA were represented among the donors. CD4+ T cells were enriched through magnetic negative selection, after which naive cells were positively selected on CD45RA and the remaining negative fraction served as the memory subset. Blood was obtained by leukapheresis, after which PBMCs were separated by Ficoll-Histopaque density gradient centrifugation and cryopreserved in liquid nitrogen vapor phase. Analytical flow cytometry was used to check the purity and quantity of each magnetically sorted T cell population. Genomic DNA was isolated from each sorted fraction and quantified by UV absorbance on a Nanodrop 2000c.

This receptor was obtained from a man aged 18 to 30 in good health. Recombination linked TRBV30 to TRBJ1-5; no D gene can be assigned with confidence. The sequenced sample consisted of memory CD4+ T cells sorted from blood. According to the study, the label for this sample's cell subset or site signals: CD45RA-negative fraction. The DNA sequence reads TGTGCCTGGAGTGAGGGTGGGCGGCCCCAGCATTTT. Translation gives CAWSEGGRPQHF.